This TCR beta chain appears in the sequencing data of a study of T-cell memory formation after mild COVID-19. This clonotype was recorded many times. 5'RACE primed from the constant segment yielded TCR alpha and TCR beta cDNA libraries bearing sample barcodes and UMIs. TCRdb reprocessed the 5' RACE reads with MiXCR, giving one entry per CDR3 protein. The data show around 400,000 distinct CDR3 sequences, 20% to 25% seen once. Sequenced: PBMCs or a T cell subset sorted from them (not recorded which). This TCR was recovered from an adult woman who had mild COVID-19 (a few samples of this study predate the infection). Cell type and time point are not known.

As DNA, the CDR3 is TGTGCCAGCTCACGCCCGGCCATCTTTGCAGAGACCCAGTACTTC. Translated: CASSRPAIFAETQYF. The gene calls are TRBV18 and TRBJ2-5; D remains unclear. The V and J ends lost 4 bases and 4 bases respectively, with 16 bases between them. Germline assignment: CDR1 KGHSH and CDR2 LQKENI. The CDR3 has 15 residues.